Listed here are 23 T cell receptor beta chains from one sample, sequenced in a study of T cells in localized non-small cell lung cancer. TCRdb keeps only in-frame clones here, not all; method: immunoSEQ multiplex PCR. Of about 29,000 clones listed, approximately 86% are singletons. The material sequenced was peripheral blood, taken before any cancer treatment. Receptors originate from a male donor older than 55 with stage I lung adenocarcinoma.

The chain has TRBV29-1 and TRBJ1-1, with TRBD1 matching 8 bases. This CDR3 region has 14 residues. The germline CDR1 and CDR2 sequences are SQVTM and ANQGSEA. J was trimmed by 4 bases and V by 0 bases; bases with no gene match: 4. CDR3 DNA: TGCAGCGTTGAAGATCTTCAGGGGGCCACTGAAGCTTTCTTT. Its protein is CSVEDLQGATEAFF.

V is TRBV7-2 and J is TRBJ1-1; tentatively, D is TRBD1 (6 bases). The V end was cut by 1 base, the J end by 5 bases, with 14 bases between. The length of the CDR3 is 15 residues. From germline, CDR1 is SGHTA and CDR2 FQGNSA. The CDR3 coding sequence is TGTGCCAGCAGCTTAGTGGGAGGGGGGGAGACTGAAGCTTTCTTT. Protein sequence: CASSLVGGGETEAFF.

This clone showed up just once. V and J are TRBV7-8 and TRBJ2-6; D not certain. The V end lost 5 bases, the J end lost 4 bases, and 6 bases lay between the germline ends. The CDR3 is made up of 13 amino acids. Germline values: CDR1 SGHVS, CDR2 FQNEAQ. The CDR3 is CASSPPGANVLTF. The CDR3 DNA reads as TGTGCCAGCAGCCCCCCAGGGGCCAACGTCCTGACTTTC.

The chain uses TRBV5-4 and TRBJ1-2, with 7 bases aligning to TRBD1. The CDR3 extends over 15 amino acids. From germline, CDR1 is SGHNT and CDR2 YYREEE (reference sequence). In DNA form, the CDR3 reads TGTGTTCAGGGGGGGGGACAGCTTGTTAACTATGGCTACACCTTC. This sequence encodes CVQGGGQLVNYGYTF.

The J gene is TRBJ1-1, the V gene TRBV21-1. TRBV21-1 is given as a pseudogene. The CDR3 sequence is 21 residues long. CDR3 sequence (DNA): TGTGCCAGCAGCCCCCCCGGGACTTCCTCCGGGAGTTCCTCCCCCAACACTGAAGCTTTCTTT. Translation gives CASSPPGTSSGSSSPNTEAFF.

A few counts support this clone. The chain has TRBV18 and TRBJ1-5; D is possibly TRBD1 (6 bases). The CDR3 loop spans 16 amino acids. Between the trimmed V and J ends, which lost 3 bases and 4 bases, there was a span of 16 bases. Germline CDR1 reads KGHSH; CDR2 reads LQKENI. For the CDR3, the DNA is TGTGCCAGCTCACCTCCAAACAGGGCGGAGAATCAGCCCCAGCATTTT. This encodes CASSPPNRAENQPQHF. Full variable domain (remainder filled in from reference TRBV18 and TRBJ1-5): NAGVMQNPRHLVRRRGQEARLRCSPMKGHSHVYWYRQLPEEGLKFMVYLQKENIIDESGMPKERFSAEFPKEGPSILRIQQVVRGDSAAYFCASSPPNRAENQPQHFGDGTRLSIL.

V and J are TRBV30 and TRBJ1-2, with a tentative D call TRBD1 (5 bases). The length of the CDR3 is 12 residues. Per germline, CDR1 GTSNPN and CDR2 SVGIG (reference sequence). The ends were cut back, 4 bases at V and 6 bases at J, with 12 bases in the middle. Here the CDR3 DNA reads TGTGCCTGGAAGGGGCTCTCGGATGGCTACACCTTC. Encoded protein: CAWKGLSDGYTF.

The CDR3 sequence: CASTGFRDTQYF. The CDR3, as DNA: TGTGCCAGCACGGGGTTTAGAGATACGCAGTATTTT. The chain employs TRBV6-1 and TRBJ2-3; the D gene is possibly TRBD2 (5 bases). The CDR3 consists of 12 residues. CDR1 is MNHNS, CDR2 SASEGT, per germline. V shed 7 bases and J shed 5 bases, with 10 bases lying between them.

This clone is a singleton in its sample. Here the CDR3 reads CASSYKEGPFYGYTF. The DNA for the CDR3 is TGTGCCAGCAGCTATAAGGAGGGGCCGTTCTATGGCTACACCTTC. J is TRBJ1-2 and V is TRBV7-2; D is perhaps TRBD1 (5 bases). V shed 4 bases and J shed 4 bases, with 16 bases lying between them. Germline CDR1 reads SGHTA; CDR2 reads FQGNSA. The CDR3 sequence is 15 residues long.

Only one count was recorded for this clone. The chain recombines TRBV29-1 with TRBJ2-3; a possible D gene is TRBD1 (6 bases). Germline V CDR1 and CDR2: SQVTM, ANQGSEA. The CDR3 totals 14 residues. Deletions cut 8 bases from V and 0 bases from J, with 15 bases between. CDR3 amino acids: CSTGQFFSTDTQYF. As DNA, the CDR3 is TGCAGCACCGGACAGTTTTTTAGCACAGATACGCAGTATTTT.

In the case of this clone: Given the absence of the conserved phenylalanine or tryptophan at the CDR3 end, a read error is likely. The DNA is left out, because the CDR3 cannot be placed on it with certainty; the CDR3 is given as TCRdb lists it. The gene calls are TRBV7-9 and TRBJ2-7; the tabulated D call, TRBD2, remains unverified against the DNA. Germline CDR1 and CDR2: SEHNR and FQNEAQ (reference sequence). The CDR3 is 9 amino acids in total, end residues counted. The CDR3: CASSSYKVA.

The chain couples TRBV6-5 to TRBJ1-2; no clear D. Looked up from germline, CDR1 is MNHEY and CDR2 is SVGAGI. The CDR3 covers 15 residues. Trimming removed 0 bases from V and 4 bases from J, with 12 bases in between. DNA for the CDR3: TGTGCCAGCAGTTACTCGGCCAACGAGGGCTATGGCTACACCTTC. As protein: CASSYSANEGYGYTF.

The V and J genes are TRBV7-6 and TRBJ2-7; 7 nucleotides line up with TRBD2. This CDR3 is built from 12 residues. Losses at the gene ends were 3 bases for V and 5 bases for J; bases not matched to a gene: 1. Germline V gives CDR1 SGHVS, CDR2 FNYEAQ. CDR3 residues: CASSFRGDEQYF. CDR3 in DNA: TGTGCCAGCAGCTTCCGGGGGGACGAGCAGTACTTC.

The chain is built from TRBV5-1 and TRBJ2-7; 12 nucleotides line up with TRBD1. The V gene end was trimmed by 0 bases and the J gene end by 5 bases; junction bases not matched to a gene: 6. The CDR3 is 16 amino acids. Germline CDR1 SGHRS, CDR2 YFSETQ. The CDR3 protein is CASSLAPGQGANEQYF. CDR3 nucleotides: TGCGCCAGCAGCTTGGCCCCGGGACAGGGGGCGAACGAGCAGTACTTC.

The rearrangement uses TRBV28 and TRBJ2-2; D not resolved. V was trimmed by 2 bases and J by 4 bases, leaving 5 bases between them. The CDR3 totals 13 residues. From germline, CDR1 is MDHEN and CDR2 SYDVKM. The CDR3 DNA is TGTGCCAGCAGTTTAGTAGGCACCGGGGAGCTGTTTTTT. Translated, it gives CASSLVGTGELFF.

The chain carries TRBV7-3 and TRBJ1-6, with 9 positions matching TRBD1. This CDR3 has 15 amino acids. Germline trimming cut 3 bases from V and 10 bases from J; bases unmatched to any gene: 7. From germline, CDR1 is SGHTA and CDR2 FQGTGA. As DNA, the CDR3 is TGTGCCAGCAGCTTGCGACAGGGGGTAGGGTCACCCCTCCACTTT. Translation: CASSLRQGVGSPLHF. Looking up the rest from reference TRBV7-3 and TRBJ1-6 gives the full variable domain: GAGVSQTPSNKVTEKGKYVELRCDPISGHTALYWYRQSLGQGPEFLIYFQGTGAADDSGLPNDRFFAVRPEGSVSTLKIQRTERGDSAVYLCASSLRQGVGSPLHFGNGTRLTVT.

In this sample, this clone turned up once. The V and J genes are TRBV30 and TRBJ1-3; D perhaps matches TRBD1 (6 bases). This CDR3 is 15 amino acids long. Germline lookup yields CDR1 GTSNPN and CDR2 SVGIG (reference sequence). V lost 3 bases and J lost 0, with 12 bases in between. The CDR3 DNA sequence: TGTGCCTGGAGAGCGGGACAAATCTCTGGAAACACCATATATTTT. Amino acids: CAWRAGQISGNTIYF.

V is TRBV18 and J is TRBJ2-1; perhaps TRBD2 as D (6 bases). The CDR3 loop spans 15 amino acids. Germline V gives CDR1 KGHSH, CDR2 LQKENI. The V gene lost 3 bases and the J gene lost 6 bases, with 15 bases spanning the gap. The CDR3 DNA follows: TGTGCCAGCTCACCCCCCGCTAGCGCACTCAATGAGCAGTTCTTC. Translated: CASSPPASALNEQFF.

The V gene is TRBV19, the J gene TRBJ2-5; 9 nucleotides match TRBD1. The V gene end was trimmed by 5 bases and the J gene end by 5 bases; junction bases not matched to a gene: 9. This CDR3 contains 15 residues. The germline gives CDR1 LNHDA, CDR2 SQIVND (reference sequence). CDR3 in DNA: TGTGCCAGTAGTGGACCGGGACAGGGCGTGGAGACCCAGTACTTC. Its protein product is CASSGPGQGVETQYF.

The chain is built from TRBV2 and TRBJ1-2; no definite D call. V lost 9 bases to trimming and J lost 0 bases, with 11 bases between them. The CDR3 consists of 13 residues. Per germline, CDR1 SNHLY and CDR2 FYNNEI. CDR3 sequence: CASAPSPNYGYTF. CDR3 nucleotides: TGTGCCAGTGCTCCCTCACCTAACTATGGCTACACCTTC.

The V call is TRBV6-5, the J call TRBJ1-1, with no clear D. V gave up 5 bases and J gave up 5 bases, with 15 bases separating them. Germline V gene data show CDR1 as MNHEY and CDR2 as SVGAGI. This CDR3 comprises 14 residues. The CDR3 reads CASSPAGDWTEAFF. As DNA, the CDR3 is TGTGCCAGCAGTCCAGCGGGTGACTGGACTGAAGCTTTCTTT.

The chain joins TRBV19 to TRBJ2-2; TRBD1 matches at 9 bases. CDR3 length equals 14 residues. Trimming took 7 bases from V and 6 from J; bases not matched to a gene: 6. From germline, CDR1 is LNHDA and CDR2 SQIVND (reference sequence). Written as DNA, the CDR3 is TGTGCCAGTATGAGTACAGGGGGCGCCGGGGAGCTGTTTTTT. Translated: CASMSTGGAGELFF.

The chain employs TRBV7-2 and TRBJ1-3; TRBD1 agrees at 8 bases. Germline V gives CDR1 SGHTA, CDR2 FQGNSA. This CDR3 spans 16 amino acids. With 6 bases clipped from V and 8 bases from J, the junction kept 15 bases outside the gene matches. The CDR3 DNA sequence: TGTGCCAGCAGTCCAACTCAGACAGGGGAGTGGGACACCATATATTTT. As protein: CASSPTQTGEWDTIYF.